This entry features one TCR beta chain sequence. Its antigen is still unknown. The sample is drawn from a study of T cell responses to AZD1222 COVID-19 vaccine. Findings and caveats of the study: Females outnumbered males among donors, who were mostly white British; clonal diversity was possibly underestimated.

Second doses at about 4 or about 12 weeks were pooled. The ends lost 0 bases at V and 5 bases at J; junction bases unmatched: 34. The CDR3 covers 24 residues. Germline V gene lookup returns CDR1 GTSNPN and CDR2 SVGIG (reference sequence). Libraries were prepared by immunoSEQ multiplex PCR; TCRdb keeps only in-frame clonotypes and omits some of them. The sample records some 130,000 clones, roughly 93% being singletons. This receptor was taken from an adult who received the AZD1222 COVID-19 vaccine. Sample: peripheral blood, taken 28 days after the second AZD1222 dose. The V call is TRBV30, the J call TRBJ2-3; 8 bases align to TRBD1. CDR3 nucleotides: TGTGCCTGGAGTGTGGTCGGGGCGTCCCGGATATTGGAAGACAGGGGCATTTTGGAAGATACGCAGTATTTT. This gives the protein CAWSVVGASRILEDRGILEDTQYF.